The clone carrying this T cell receptor beta chain was seen a few times. No antigen is known for it. The entry originates in a study of T cells in Graves' hyperthyroidism and ophthalmopathy. Findings and caveats of the study: In the blood, most expanded thyroid clonotypes above 0.001 appeared as well. Stable hyperthyroidism and ophthalmopathy were separated using 13 V-J signatures.

Amplification targeted TCR beta CDR3 regions from RNA transcripts. The HTBI set primed first-round TCR CDR3 RT-PCR. TCRdb called the multiplex PCR reads again in MiXCR, with one record for every CDR3 protein. Found here are hundreds of thousands of distinct CDR3 sequences, approximately 22% of them singletons; the top ten hold about half. The authors took PBMCs from over 8.5 ml fresh peripheral blood. CDR1 is LNHDA, CDR2 SQIVND, per germline (reference sequence). CDR3 length equals 14 residues. Trimming at V came to 6 bases and at J to 4 bases, leaving 4 bases not matched to a gene. The chain employs TRBV19 and TRBJ2-5; 11 bases map to TRBD1. The material sequenced was blood. The TCR was taken from a woman between 65 and 79 years old with Graves' ophthalmopathy. Written as DNA, the CDR3 is TGTGCCAGTAGCAGGGGACAGGGGGTAGAGACCCAGTACTTC. Translating it yields CASSRGQGVETQYF.